The 8 T cell receptor beta chains given below trace back to one sample, sequenced in a study of T cells after yellow fever vaccination. TCRdb re-derived calls from the 5' RACE reads in MiXCR, one entry per CDR3 protein. The sample yields fewer than 400,000 distinct CDR3 sequences, more than 5.5% seen once. The specimen was PBMCs, collected 5 days after the yellow fever booster vaccination. These receptors came from a man younger than 40 who received the YFV17D yellow fever vaccine.

This clonotype was picked up many times. This rearrangement joins TRBV5-6 to TRBJ2-7; D unresolved. CDR1 is SGHDT, CDR2 YYEEEE, per germline. Trimming took off 4 bases at V and 0 bases at J, with 11 bases between the two ends. The CDR3 is made up of 14 amino acids. The CDR3 is CASSRTWSSYEQYF. The CDR3 nucleotides are TGTGCCAGCAGCCGGACGTGGAGCTCCTACGAGCAGTACTTC.

The CDR3 reads CASSLAGGLVSDEQFF. CDR3 DNA sequence: TGCGCCAGCAGCTTGGCCGGGGGACTAGTTAGCGATGAGCAGTTCTTC. The chain recombines TRBV5-1 with TRBJ2-1; TRBD2 aligns across 8 bases. CDR3 size: 16 residues. V lost 0 bases, J lost 8 bases, and 10 bases stayed unmatched. The germline V gene encodes CDR1 SGHRS and CDR2 YFSETQ. The full variable domain, its missing parts supplied by reference TRBV5-1 and TRBJ2-1, is KAGVTQTPRYLIKTRGQQVTLSCSPISGHRSVSWYQQTPGQGLQFLFEYFSETQRNKGNFPGRFSGRQFSNSRSEMNVSTLELGDSALYLCASSLAGGLVSDEQFFGPGTRLTVL.

The V and J genes are TRBV7-6 and TRBJ2-5; D is unclear. Germline CDR1 reads SGHVS; CDR2 reads FNYEAQ. Trimming removed 1 base at V and 2 bases at J, with 8 bases between. The length of the CDR3 is 14 residues. The CDR3 loop is CASSLDEVQETQYF. Here the CDR3 DNA reads TGTGCCAGCAGCTTAGACGAGGTACAAGAGACCCAGTACTTC.

This clonotype was seen a few times. The CDR3 protein is CASSLASTGNNQPQHF. CDR3 coding DNA: TGTGCCAGCAGCTTAGCGAGTACAGGGAACAATCAGCCCCAGCATTTT. The V gene is TRBV7-2, the J gene TRBJ1-5; D might be TRBD1 (6 bases). The CDR3 runs to 16 residues. Looked up from germline, CDR1 is SGHTA and CDR2 is FQGNSA. The V and J ends lost 0 bases and 3 bases respectively, with 12 bases between them.

The chain recombines TRBV5-1 with TRBJ2-3; 7 bases are shared with TRBD2. The CDR3 is 16 residues long. Germline CDR1 SGHRS, CDR2 YFSETQ. Trimming removed 0 bases from V and 1 base from J; junction bases left unmatched: 5. The CDR3 nucleotides are TGCGCCAGCAGCTTGGAGCTAGCGGAGGGCACAGATACGCAGTATTTT. As protein: CASSLELAEGTDTQYF. The full variable domain, with the rest looked up from reference TRBV5-1 and TRBJ2-3, is KAGVTQTPRYLIKTRGQQVTLSCSPISGHRSVSWYQQTPGQGLQFLFEYFSETQRNKGNFPGRFSGRQFSNSRSEMNVSTLELGDSALYLCASSLELAEGTDTQYFGPGTRLTVL.

The sample holds many counts of this clonotype. V usage is TRBV10-3 and J usage is TRBJ2-2, with 9 bases lining up with TRBD1. The CDR3 is made up of 13 amino acids. V dropped 11 bases and J dropped 4; count of bases not matched to a gene: 5. Germline CDR1 is ENHRY and CDR2 is SYGVKD. CDR3 nucleotide sequence: TGTGCCGCTGGGACAGGGATCACCGGGGAGCTGTTTTTT. Translated, it gives CAAGTGITGELFF.

The V and J genes are TRBV15 and TRBJ2-3; the D gene is possibly TRBD2 (5 bases). The CDR3 runs to 15 residues. CDR1 and CDR2 from the germline V gene are LNHNV and YYDKDF (reference sequence). V shed 1 base and J shed 4 bases, with 12 bases lying between them. The CDR3 DNA follows: TGTGCCACCAGCAGAGTGTCCCTAGCAGCAGATACGCAGTATTTT. Residues: CATSRVSLAADTQYF.

This clonotype was found many times. The J gene is TRBJ1-5, the V gene TRBV19; D remains unclear. The CDR3 contains 15 residues. The V end was cut by 6 bases, the J end by 1 base, with 13 bases between. Germline CDR1 LNHDA, CDR2 SQIVND (reference sequence). CDR3 sequence reads: CASRPGRSSNQPQHF. The CDR3 nucleotides read TGTGCCAGTAGGCCGGGGAGGTCAAGCAATCAGCCCCAGCATTTT.